Listed below are T cell receptor beta chains from one sample, sequenced in a study of blood T cells in healthy people across ages. TCRdb used MiXCR to reprocess the 5' RACE reads, holding one entry per CDR3 protein. The sample lists about 1,400,000 distinct CDR3 sequences, approximately 59% seen once, with about 6.3% in the top ten. The sample was blood. The receptor set was obtained from a man aged 18 to 29 in good health. The CDR3 runs from the conserved cysteine through the conserved F or W. D genes are given only for firm matches. Part of the rows lack a size; the others show once, few, many or a class for expanded clones.

v_gene	j_gene	d_gene	abundance	CDR3nt	CDR3aa
TRBV6-2/TRBV6-3	TRBJ2-7	TRBD2	.	TGTGCCAGCAGTCGCCCTCGGACTAGCGGCTACGAGCAGTACTTC	CASSRPRTSGYEQYF
TRBV6-6	TRBJ2-6	.	.	TGTGCCAGCAGCTCAATAGATAGGGGCTCTGGGGCCAACGTCCTGACTTTC	CASSSIDRGSGANVLTF
TRBV7-2	TRBJ2-2	.	.	TGTGCCAGCAGCTTATCTTCCTCCCCTCGGAACACCGGGGAGCTGTTTTTT	CASSLSSSPRNTGELFF
TRBV21-1	TRBJ2-1	.	.	TGTGCCAGCACCGGGACAGGGGGCAATAACAATGAGCAGTTCTTC	CASTGTGGNNNEQFF
TRBV10-1	TRBJ2-7	.	.	TGCGCCAGCAGTGGGACACTAGTTTCCGAGCAGTACTTC	CASSGTLVSEQYF
TRBV20-1	TRBJ1-2	.	few	TGCAGTGCTTCAAGGGGGGCGAACTATGGCTACACCTTC	CSASRGANYGYTF
TRBV30	TRBJ1-5	TRBD1	.	TGTGCCTGGGGCGGACAGGAAAATCAGCCCCAGCATTTT	CAWGGQENQPQHF
TRBV27	TRBJ1-5	.	.	TGTGCCAGCAGCCCCGGTTGGGACTATAGCAATCAGCCCCAGCATTTT	CASSPGWDYSNQPQHF
TRBV4-2	TRBJ1-5	TRBD1	.	TGTGCCAGCAGCCAAGATTTAACAGGGGATGGACAGCCCCAGCATTTT	CASSQDLTGDGQPQHF
TRBV27	TRBJ2-5	.	.	TGTGCCAGCACCCCCGGGGGTTACAATGAGCAGTACTTC	CASTPGGYNEQYF
TRBV25-1	TRBJ1-2	.	.	TGTGCCAGCAAAAGGGATAACTATGGCTACATCTTC	CASKRDNYGYIF
TRBV9	TRBJ2-1	.	few	TGTGCCAGCAGAGTTAAAGGGGCCCTTGCCTACAATGAGCAGTTCTTC	CASRVKGALAYNEQFF
TRBV2	TRBJ2-2	TRBD2	.	TGTGCCAGCACCGTTGGCGGGAGGGCCGGGGAGCTGTTTTTT	CASTVGGRAGELFF
TRBV28	TRBJ2-4	.	.	TGTGCCAGCAGCACTACCCCTCTAGAAGGGCCATTCGGATCCAAAAACATTCAGTACTTC	CASSTTPLEGPFGSKNIQYF
TRBV21-1	TRBJ1-2	.	.	TGTGCCAGCAGCAAAGTCGGATCGGCAGTGAGCTATGGCTACACCTTC	CASSKVGSAVSYGYTF
TRBV9	TRBJ2-3	.	few	TGTGCCAGCAGCCTACAGGGTCGGGCAGATACGCAGTATTTT	CASSLQGRADTQYF
TRBV18	TRBJ2-7	.	.	TGTGCCAGCTCACCACATTCCAACGAGCAGTACTTC	CASSPHSNEQYF
TRBV20-1	TRBJ1-6	.	.	TGCAGTGCTAGAGATTATGGGGGGTTTGGGTCACCCCTCCACTTT	CSARDYGGFGSPLHF
TRBV27	TRBJ1-6	.	.	TGTGCCAGCAGCGCGGTGGCAACGAATTCACCCCTCCACTTT	CASSAVATNSPLHF
TRBV29-1	TRBJ2-3	TRBD2	many	TGCAGCTTTGGGACTAGAGTCACAGATACGCAGTATTTT	CSFGTRVTDTQYF
TRBV7-6	TRBJ2-7	.	.	TGTGCCAGCAGCTTAGTTGACGGAAACGAGCAGTACTTC	CASSLVDGNEQYF
TRBV6-2/TRBV6-3	TRBJ2-5	TRBD1	.	TGTGCCAGCAGTGGGAGACACAGGGGTTCGGAGACCCAGTACTTC	CASSGRHRGSETQYF
TRBV29-1	TRBJ2-7	.	few	TGCAGCGTTGAAGGTGGGAGTGGGTCCTACGAGCAGTACTTC	CSVEGGSGSYEQYF
TRBV7-2	TRBJ1-5	.	.	TGTGCCAGCAGCTCAGGGATCAATCAGCCCCAGCATTTT	CASSSGINQPQHF
TRBV5-1	TRBJ1-1	.	.	TGCGCCAGCAGTTCTGGGGGGAGGGCTGAAGCTTTCTTT	CASSSGGRAEAFF
TRBV2	TRBJ2-7	.	once	TGTGCCAGCAGGGGCCCTGGGACGGTCCTCCCCTACGAGCAGTACTTC	CASRGPGTVLPYEQYF
TRBV7-9	TRBJ2-3	.	few	TGTGCCAGCAGCTTTAAGGATACGCAGTATTTT	CASSFKDTQYF
TRBV5-5	TRBJ1-5	TRBD1	.	TGTGCCAGCAGCAAGTTTGCCGGGACAGCCTATAGCAATCAGCCCCAGCATTTT	CASSKFAGTAYSNQPQHF
TRBV20-1	TRBJ2-1	TRBD2	few	TGCAGTGCTAGTTGGGGGGGCTCCTACAATGAGCAGTTCTTC	CSASWGGSYNEQFF
TRBV27	TRBJ1-6	TRBD1	few	TGTGCCAGCAGTCTCCCGAAGGGGGCCAATTCACCCCTCCACTTT	CASSLPKGANSPLHF
TRBV29-1	TRBJ2-5	TRBD2	few	TGCAGCGTTGAAGAGACTAGCGGAGTAGAGACCCAGTACTTC	CSVEETSGVETQYF
TRBV5-1	TRBJ2-2	.	once	TGCGCCAGCAGCCTCGGAGGGCCGATGGGCGGGGAGCTGTTTTTT	CASSLGGPMGGELFF
TRBV20-1	TRBJ2-7	.	few	TGCAGTGCTAGGGGTACTAGGTCATACTACGAGCAGTACTTC	CSARGTRSYYEQYF
TRBV12-3/TRBV12-4	TRBJ2-1	.	.	TGTGCCAGCTCTACTACGAGCTCCTACAATGAGCAGTTCTTC	CASSTTSSYNEQFF
TRBV3-1	TRBJ2-4	TRBD2	.	TGTGCCAGCAGCCAAGAGGGGGGGACGGCCAAAAACATTCAGTACTTC	CASSQEGGTAKNIQYF
TRBV20-1	TRBJ2-1	.	few	TGCAGTGCTAGTCAGGGGCGCAATGAGCAGTTCTTC	CSASQGRNEQFF
TRBV15	TRBJ2-7	.	.	TGTGCCACCAGCAGAGAAATGCGTCGCGAGCAGTACTTC	CATSREMRREQYF
TRBV29-1	TRBJ2-1	.	few	TGCAGCGTTGAAGGTCGCGGCCTCTACAATGAGCAGTTCTTC	CSVEGRGLYNEQFF
TRBV19	TRBJ1-1	.	.	TGTGCCAGTAATAGGGAACGGAACACTGAAGCTTTCTTT	CASNRERNTEAFF
TRBV5-1	TRBJ2-7	TRBD1	few	TGCGCCAGCAGCCCTTGGGACAGGGACTACGAGCAGTACTTC	CASSPWDRDYEQYF
TRBV15	TRBJ2-3	.	few	TGTGCCACCAGCAGACTCCCTGACACGAGCACAGATACGCAGTATTTT	CATSRLPDTSTDTQYF
TRBV21-1	TRBJ1-1	.	.	TGTGCCAGCAGGGGGGGCCGGGCTGAAGCTTTCTTT	CASRGGRAEAFF
TRBV7-2	TRBJ2-5	.	.	TGTGCCAGCAGCTTACGTCTGGGGCAGGGGGGAGAGACCCAGTACTTC	CASSLRLGQGGETQYF